One and the same sample provided the 27 T cell receptor beta chains below, sequenced in a study of Tregs in tolerant kidney transplant recipients. Assay used: immunoSEQ multiplex PCR; TCRdb lists only in-frame clones, some missing. The table has some 47,000 clones, roughly 90% seen once; the top ten hold about a sixth. Recipients received nonmyeloablative bone marrow transplants from related graft donors, with transient mixed chimerism. This sample comprised CD8+ T cells from blood (PBMCs), obtained 12 months after the transplant. Receptors were obtained from a human patient who received a combined kidney and bone marrow transplant. Some T cells may be transferred from the graft donor.

The rearrangement joins TRBV27 to TRBJ2-7, with TRBD2 identical over 12 bases. This CDR3 is built from 17 residues. Germline V lookup: CDR1 MNHEY, CDR2 SMNVEV (reference sequence). With V trimmed by 5 bases and J by 4 bases, 12 bases remained unmatched. The CDR3: CASSPLTGLAGRYEQYF. Written as DNA, the CDR3 is TGTGCCAGCAGTCCCCTTACCGGACTAGCGGGAAGATACGAGCAGTACTTC.

This chain links TRBV7-6 with TRBJ2-7; no clear D. V was trimmed by 2 bases and J by 2 bases, leaving 10 bases between them. CDR1 and CDR2 (germline): SGHVS, FNYEAQ. This CDR3 region has 14 residues. The CDR3 loop is CASSLLTETYEQYF. The CDR3 coding sequence is TGTGCCAGCAGCTTACTAACCGAAACCTACGAGCAGTACTTC. The variable domain in full, with the rest retrieved from reference TRBV7-6 and TRBJ2-7, is GAGVSQSPRYKVTKRGQDVALRCDPISGHVSLYWYRQALGQGPEFLTYFNYEAQQDKSGLPNDRFSAERPEGSISTLTIQRTEQRDSAMYRCASSLLTETYEQYFGPGTRLTVT.

The chain carries TRBV7-8 and TRBJ2-3, with D perhaps matching TRBD2 (6 bases). The germline V gene encodes CDR1 SGHVS and CDR2 FQNEAQ. V dropped 4 bases and J dropped 0 bases, with 11 bases sitting between them. This CDR3 contains 15 residues. CDR3 amino acids: CASSYDSGSTDTQYF. Here the CDR3 DNA reads TGTGCCAGCAGCTACGATAGCGGAAGCACAGATACGCAGTATTTT.

The genes are TRBV7-9 and TRBJ2-2; 13 nucleotides line up with TRBD2. The CDR3 spans 19 residues. Germline loops: CDR1 SEHNR, CDR2 FQNEAQ (reference sequence). V lost 1 base and J lost 4; bases outside the gene matches: 9. The chain's CDR3 is CASSLEVLAGGLTTGELFF. For the CDR3, the DNA is TGTGCCAGCAGCTTAGAGGTACTAGCGGGAGGGCTCACCACCGGGGAGCTGTTTTTT.

This chain joins TRBV7-8 and TRBJ2-2, with unresolved D. The CDR3 has 14 amino acids. V lost 5 bases, J lost 6 bases, and 13 bases lay in between. Germline assignment: CDR1 SGHVS and CDR2 FQNEAQ. CDR3 bases: TGTGCCAGCAGCCCGACTGACCGTCCCGGGGAGCTGTTTTTT. Protein sequence: CASSPTDRPGELFF.

By share of the sample, this clone is medium-sized. The V gene is TRBV7-2, the J gene TRBJ2-7; D is possibly TRBD2 (5 bases). CDR3 length: 15 amino acids. Germline loops: CDR1 SGHTA, CDR2 FQGNSA. V was trimmed by 4 bases and J by 4 bases, leaving 17 bases between them. CDR3 bases: TGTGCCAGCAGCTCCGGGATGGGTGAAGGGTACGAGCAGTACTTC. It encodes CASSSGMGEGYEQYF.

The rearrangement joins TRBV14 to TRBJ1-1, with TRBD1 matching 9 bases. The trim removed 2 bases at V and 0 bases at J, leaving 4 bases unmatched. CDR1 and CDR2 (germline): SGHDN, FVKESK. This CDR3 comprises 16 residues. The CDR3 bases are TGTGCCAGCAGCCAATACAGGGGGCGGGTGAACACTGAAGCTTTCTTT. Translated: CASSQYRGRVNTEAFF.

The chain couples TRBV7-6 to TRBJ1-2, with D uncertain. Germline V gene lookup returns CDR1 SGHVS and CDR2 FNYEAQ. CDR3 length: 14 amino acids. Trimming shortened V by 5 bases and J by 0 bases, and 10 bases separated the two germline ends. In DNA, the CDR3 is TGTGCCAGCAGCCCCAGTGAAGCTAACTATGGCTACACCTTC. Amino acid sequence: CASSPSEANYGYTF. The entire variable domain, with the rest obtained from reference TRBV7-6 and TRBJ1-2, is as follows: GAGVSQSPRYKVTKRGQDVALRCDPISGHVSLYWYRQALGQGPEFLTYFNYEAQQDKSGLPNDRFSAERPEGSISTLTIQRTEQRDSAMYRCASSPSEANYGYTFGSGTRLTVV.

The CDR3 DNA sequence: TGTGAGAGGGGGGACAGCCTCCAAGAGACCCAGTACTTC. This sequence encodes CERGDSLQETQYF. The chain combines TRBV6-4 with TRBJ2-5; possible D gene TRBD1, 7 bases. The CDR3 is 13 residues long. Germline CDR1 and CDR2: MRHNA and SNTAGT.

In DNA form, the CDR3 reads TGTGCCAGTAGTATCGAGCCCCTACAGGTCGACGGCACTGAAGCTTTCTTT. As protein: CASSIEPLQVDGTEAFF. This chain connects TRBV19 to TRBJ1-1, with D tentatively TRBD1 (5 bases). The length of the CDR3 is 17 residues. Germline values: CDR1 LNHDA, CDR2 SQIVND (reference sequence). Trimming removed 3 bases at V and 4 bases at J, with 21 bases between.

The chain has TRBV9 and TRBJ2-3, with 8 bases lining up with TRBD2. The V gene end was trimmed by 4 bases and the J gene end by 0 bases; junction bases not matched to a gene: 7. Germline V gene sequence: CDR1 SGDLS, CDR2 YYNGEE. This CDR3 spans 16 amino acids. The CDR3 here is CASSPWTSRSTDTQYF. CDR3 nucleotide sequence: TGTGCCAGCAGCCCCTGGACTAGCCGCAGCACAGATACGCAGTATTTT.

The CDR3 bases are TGTGCCCATTCCTCGTACGGGACAGCGAATTCACCCCTCCACTTT. This translates into CAHSSYGTANSPLHF. The chain joins TRBV10-3 to TRBJ1-6; 7 bases fit TRBD1. The CDR3 has 15 residues. The J segment lost 7 bases and the V segment lost 11 bases, leaving 14 bases of the junction unmatched. From germline, CDR1 is ENHRY and CDR2 SYGVKD.

The chain joins TRBV7-3 to TRBJ1-2; 9 nucleotides match TRBD1. This CDR3 spans 14 amino acids. Per the germline V gene, CDR1 is SGHTA and CDR2 is FQGTGA. The V gene end was trimmed by 2 bases and the J gene end by 8 bases; junction bases not matched to a gene: 6. CDR3 sequence reads: CASSLAGTGYGYTF. CDR3 sequence (DNA): TGTGCCAGCAGCTTAGCAGGGACAGGGTACGGCTACACCTTC.

The V gene is TRBV28, the J gene TRBJ2-7; TRBD1 is a possible D gene (6 bases). The CDR3 has 13 residues. V lost 7 bases to trimming and J lost 4 bases, with 14 bases between them. From germline, CDR1 is MDHEN and CDR2 SYDVKM. In DNA form, the CDR3 reads TGTGCCAGCAATATCAGGGGTCGGTACGAGCAGTACTTC. Protein sequence: CASNIRGRYEQYF. Complete variable domain (other parts from reference TRBV28 and TRBJ2-7): DVKVTQSSRYLVKRTGEKVFLECVQDMDHENMFWYRQDPGLGLRLIYFSYDVKMKEKGDIPEGYSVSREKKERFSLILESASTNQTSMYLCASNIRGRYEQYFGPGTRLTVT.

V is TRBV29-1 and J is TRBJ1-2; D ambiguous. CDR1 is SQVTM and CDR2 is ANQGSEA in the germline V gene. There are 12 residues in the CDR3. Trimming took off 6 bases at V and 4 bases at J, with 12 bases between the two ends. CDR3 in amino acids: CSVVQSPYGYTF. The CDR3 coding sequence is TGCAGCGTCGTACAGAGTCCCTATGGCTACACCTTC.

V gene TRBV30 combines with J gene TRBJ2-7; 7 bases are a match to TRBD1. The CDR3 totals 13 residues. V gave up 5 bases and J gave up 1 base; unmatched junction bases: 5. The germline CDR1 and CDR2 sequences are GTSNPN and SVGIG (reference sequence). The CDR3 protein is CAWGDRRSYEQYF. In DNA form, the CDR3 reads TGTGCCTGGGGGGACAGAAGGTCCTACGAGCAGTACTTC.

CDR3 sequence (DNA): TGTGCCAGCAGCTTAAAACCACGGACAGGGTGGGGGAGCGAGACCCAGTACTTC. Translation gives CASSLKPRTGWGSETQYF. This chain connects TRBV7-3 to TRBJ2-5, with TRBD1 matching over 8 bases. CDR3 length equals 18 residues. Trimming removed 1 base from V and 5 bases from J; junction bases left unmatched: 15. CDR1 SGHTA and CDR2 FQGTGA come from the germline V gene.

The rearrangement uses TRBV5-6 and TRBJ2-5; D is undetermined. The CDR3 is made up of 11 amino acids. The V and J ends lost 8 bases and 3 bases respectively, with 8 bases between them. CDR1 and CDR2 from the germline V gene are SGHDT and YYEEEE. CDR3 sequence (DNA): TGTGCCAGTCACGAGGAAGAGACCCAGTACTTC. Translating gives CASHEEETQYF. Full variable domain (outside the CDR3, taken from reference TRBV5-6 and TRBJ2-5): DAGVTQSPTHLIKTRGQQVTLRCSPKSGHDTVSWYQQALGQGPQFIFQYYEEEERQRGNFPDRFSGHQFPNYSSELNVNALLLGDSALYLCASHEEETQYFGPGTRLLVL.

V usage is TRBV4-1 and J usage is TRBJ2-2, with 10 positions matching TRBD1. V lost 2 bases and J lost 5; bases outside the gene matches: 5. There are 16 residues in the CDR3. Germline CDR1 is MGHRA and CDR2 is YSYEKL. CDR3 amino acids: CASSQPTGGGTGELFF. The CDR3 region has the DNA TGCGCCAGCAGCCAACCGACAGGGGGCGGAACCGGGGAGCTGTTTTTT.

V usage is TRBV5-6 and J usage is TRBJ1-5, with TRBD1 as a possible D gene (5 bases). V lost 0 bases, J lost 4 bases, and 11 bases lay in between. This CDR3 spans 15 amino acids. Germline CDR1 and CDR2: SGHDT and YYEEEE. CDR3 coding DNA: TGTGCCAGCAGCTTGGGCATAGGGGTTAATCAGCCCCAGCATTTT. This codes for CASSLGIGVNQPQHF.

The rearrangement links TRBV4-3 to TRBJ2-5, with 13 bases that match TRBD2. Looked up from germline, CDR1 is LGHNA and CDR2 is YSLEER. This CDR3 contains 16 residues. Losses at the gene ends were 0 bases for V and 3 bases for J; bases not matched to a gene: 1. This CDR3 reads CASSQEGLAGEETQYF. The CDR3 DNA reads TGCGCCAGCAGCCAAGAAGGACTAGCGGGGGAAGAGACCCAGTACTTC.

The count of this clone is one. The V call is TRBV13, the J call TRBJ2-1; 8 bases align to TRBD2. Germline CDR1 reads PRHDT; CDR2 reads FYEKMQ (reference sequence). The V segment lost 4 bases and the J segment 0 bases; nucleotides outside the gene matches: 8. The CDR3 is 17 residues long. For the CDR3, the DNA is TGTGCCAGCAGCTCCGGTAGCGGGATCGGCTCCTACAATGAGCAGTTCTTC. Translating gives CASSSGSGIGSYNEQFF. The full variable domain, rest sourced from reference TRBV13 and TRBJ2-1, is AAGVIQSPRHLIKEKRETATLKCYPIPRHDTVYWYQQGPGQDPQFLISFYEKMQSDKGSIPDRFSAQQFSDYHSELNMSSLELGDSALYFCASSSGSGIGSYNEQFFGPGTRLTVL.

The rearrangement uses TRBV19 and TRBJ1-1; 11 positions match TRBD1. V trimming: 3 bases; J trimming: 0 bases; junction bases outside the gene matches: 12. The CDR3 loop spans 19 amino acids. Per the germline V gene, CDR1 is LNHDA and CDR2 is SQIVND (reference sequence). The chain's CDR3 is CASSIFSFGTGGMNTEAFF. CDR3 in DNA: TGTGCCAGTAGTATCTTTTCTTTCGGGACAGGGGGAATGAACACTGAAGCTTTCTTT.

The genes are TRBV15 and TRBJ2-3; 9 bases agree with TRBD2. Germline V CDR1 and CDR2: LNHNV, YYDKDF (reference sequence). CDR3 length: 16 residues. The junction had 4 bases not matched to a gene; V was cut back by 3 bases and J by 0 bases. The CDR3 DNA sequence: TGTGCCACCAGCAGGACTAGCGGAACTAGCACAGATACGCAGTATTTT. Its protein is CATSRTSGTSTDTQYF.

This chain's CDR3 is CASSLRGKEQYF. Written as DNA, the CDR3 is TGTGCCAGCAGCTTACGGGGGAAGGAGCAGTACTTC. This chain uses TRBV5-4 with TRBJ2-7; TRBD2 might be the D (6 bases). This CDR3 spans 12 amino acids. V was shortened by 2 bases and J by 7 bases, with 10 bases between the two germline ends. Germline V gene lookup returns CDR1 SGHNT and CDR2 YYREEE (reference sequence).

This clone was found once. This rearrangement joins TRBV4-1 to TRBJ2-5, with 12 positions matching TRBD2. The germline V gene has CDR1 MGHRA and CDR2 YSYEKL. This CDR3 has 18 amino acids. With 0 bases clipped from V and 2 bases from J, the junction kept 7 bases outside the gene matches. CDR3 in amino acids: CASSQDLLAGGQQETQYF. The CDR3 nucleotides read TGCGCCAGCAGCCAAGATTTACTAGCGGGGGGACAACAAGAGACCCAGTACTTC.

This clone was seen a single time. The chain combines TRBV28 with TRBJ2-1; 10 bases match TRBD1. CDR3 size: 17 residues. The germline CDR1 and CDR2 sequences are MDHEN and SYDVKM. Germline trimming cut 5 bases from V and 2 bases from J; bases unmatched to any gene: 9. The CDR3 region has the DNA TGTGCCAGCAGTGCTCCCGGGACAGGGGCTACCTACAATGAGCAGTTCTTC. The encoded protein is CASSAPGTGATYNEQFF.